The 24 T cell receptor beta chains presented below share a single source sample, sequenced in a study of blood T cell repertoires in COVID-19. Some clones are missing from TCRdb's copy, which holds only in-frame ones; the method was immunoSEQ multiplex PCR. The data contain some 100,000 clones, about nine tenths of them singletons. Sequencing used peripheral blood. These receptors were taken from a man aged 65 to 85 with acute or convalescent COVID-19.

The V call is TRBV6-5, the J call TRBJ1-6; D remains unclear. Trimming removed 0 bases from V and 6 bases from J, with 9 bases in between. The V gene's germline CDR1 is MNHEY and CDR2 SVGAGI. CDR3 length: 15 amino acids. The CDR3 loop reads CASSYSNGGNSPLHF. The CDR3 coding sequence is TGTGCCAGCAGTTACTCGAACGGTGGTAATTCACCCCTCCACTTT.

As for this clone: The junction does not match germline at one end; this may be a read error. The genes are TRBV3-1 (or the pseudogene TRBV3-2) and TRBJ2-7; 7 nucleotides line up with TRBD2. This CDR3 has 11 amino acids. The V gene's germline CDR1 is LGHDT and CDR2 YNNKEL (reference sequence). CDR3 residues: CASSQGTSRTF. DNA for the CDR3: TGTGCCAGCAGCCAAGGGACTAGTAGGACCTTC.

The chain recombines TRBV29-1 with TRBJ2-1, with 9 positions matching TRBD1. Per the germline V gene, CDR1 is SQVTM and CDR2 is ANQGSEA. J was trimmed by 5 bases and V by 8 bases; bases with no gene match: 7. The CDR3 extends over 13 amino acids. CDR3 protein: CSTAGQGDNEQFF. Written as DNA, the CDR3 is TGCAGCACCGCGGGACAGGGCGACAATGAGCAGTTCTTC.

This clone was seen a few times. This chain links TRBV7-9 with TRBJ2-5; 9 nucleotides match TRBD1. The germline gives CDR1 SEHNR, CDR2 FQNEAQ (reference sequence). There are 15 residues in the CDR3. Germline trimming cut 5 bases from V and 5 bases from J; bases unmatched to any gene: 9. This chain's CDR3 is CASSGPGQGTETQYF. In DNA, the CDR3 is TGTGCCAGCAGCGGACCGGGACAGGGCACGGAGACCCAGTACTTC.

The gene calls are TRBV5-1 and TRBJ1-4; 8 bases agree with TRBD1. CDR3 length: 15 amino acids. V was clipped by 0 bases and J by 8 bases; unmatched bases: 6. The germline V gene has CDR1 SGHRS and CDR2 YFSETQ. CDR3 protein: CASSLAGTGGEKLFF. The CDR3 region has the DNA TGCGCCAGCAGCTTGGCCGGGACAGGAGGGGAAAAACTGTTTTTT.

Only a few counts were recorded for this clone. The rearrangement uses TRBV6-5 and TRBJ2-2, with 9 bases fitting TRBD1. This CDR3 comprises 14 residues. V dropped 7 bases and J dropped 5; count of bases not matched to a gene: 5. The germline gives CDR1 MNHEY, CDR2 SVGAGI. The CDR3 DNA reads TGTGCCAGCAACAGGGGGCGGGGAACCGGGGAGCTGTTTTTT. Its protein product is CASNRGRGTGELFF.

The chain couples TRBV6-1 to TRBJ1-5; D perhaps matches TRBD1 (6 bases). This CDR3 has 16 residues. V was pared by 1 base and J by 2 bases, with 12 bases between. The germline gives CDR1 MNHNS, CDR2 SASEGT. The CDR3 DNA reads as TGTGCCAGCAGTGAAGGGGCGGGGGCTGGCAATCAGCCCCAGCATTTT. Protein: CASSEGAGAGNQPQHF.

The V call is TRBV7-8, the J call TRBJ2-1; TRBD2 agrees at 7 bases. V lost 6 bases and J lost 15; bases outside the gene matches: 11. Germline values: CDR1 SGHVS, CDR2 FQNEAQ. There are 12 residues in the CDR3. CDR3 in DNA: TGTGCCAGCAGTACGGGCGGGAGTAAGGGGTTCTTC. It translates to CASSTGGSKGFF. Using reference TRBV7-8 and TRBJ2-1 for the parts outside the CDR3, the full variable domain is GAGVSQSPRYKVAKRGQDVALRCDPISGHVSLFWYQQALGQGPEFLTYFQNEAQLDKSGLPSDRFFAERPEGSVSTLKIQRTQQEDSAVYLCASSTGGSKGFFGPGTRLTVL.

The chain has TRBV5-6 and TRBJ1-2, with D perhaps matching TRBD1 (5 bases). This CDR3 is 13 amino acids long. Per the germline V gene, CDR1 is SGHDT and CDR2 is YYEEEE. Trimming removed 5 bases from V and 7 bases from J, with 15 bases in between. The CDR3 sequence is CASRLAGSVGYTF. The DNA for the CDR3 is TGTGCCAGCAGACTAGCAGGGTCAGTTGGCTACACCTTC. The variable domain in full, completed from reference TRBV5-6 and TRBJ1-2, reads DAGVTQSPTHLIKTRGQQVTLRCSPKSGHDTVSWYQQALGQGPQFIFQYYEEEERQRGNFPDRFSGHQFPNYSSELNVNALLLGDSALYLCASRLAGSVGYTFGSGTRLTVV.

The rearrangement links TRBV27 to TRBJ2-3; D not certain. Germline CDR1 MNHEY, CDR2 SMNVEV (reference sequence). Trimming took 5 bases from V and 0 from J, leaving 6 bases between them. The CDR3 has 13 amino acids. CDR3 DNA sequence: TGTGCCAGCAGTCCTACTAGCACAGATACGCAGTATTTT. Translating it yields CASSPTSTDTQYF.

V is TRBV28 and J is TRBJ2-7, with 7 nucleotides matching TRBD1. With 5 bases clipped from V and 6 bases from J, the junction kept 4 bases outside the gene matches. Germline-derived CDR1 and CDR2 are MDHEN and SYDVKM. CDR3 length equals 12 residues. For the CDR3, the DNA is TGTGCCAGCAGTCTCAGGGGGTTCGAGCAGTACTTC. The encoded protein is CASSLRGFEQYF.

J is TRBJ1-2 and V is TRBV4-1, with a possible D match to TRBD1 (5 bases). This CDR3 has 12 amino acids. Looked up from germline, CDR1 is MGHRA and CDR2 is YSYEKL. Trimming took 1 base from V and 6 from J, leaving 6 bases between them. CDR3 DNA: TGCGCCAGCAGCCAAGCGGGGGATGGCTACACCTTC. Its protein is CASSQAGDGYTF.

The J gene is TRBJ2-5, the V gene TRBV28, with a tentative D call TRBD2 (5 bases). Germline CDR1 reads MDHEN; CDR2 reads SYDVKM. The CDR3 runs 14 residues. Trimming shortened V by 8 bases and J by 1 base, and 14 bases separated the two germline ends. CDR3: CASGRRSGQETQYF. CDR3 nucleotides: TGTGCCAGCGGTAGGAGAAGCGGCCAAGAGACCCAGTACTTC.

The CDR3 bases are TGTGCCATCAGTGGGGGGCAGCCGGGACTAGCGGGCCTAAGCTCCTACAATGAGCAGTTCTTC. Its protein is CAISGGQPGLAGLSSYNEQFF. The chain joins TRBV10-3 to TRBJ2-1, with 12 bases aligning to TRBD2. The CDR3 covers 21 residues. Trimming took 4 bases from V and 0 from J; bases not matched to a gene: 16. CDR1 and CDR2 from the germline V gene are ENHRY and SYGVKD.

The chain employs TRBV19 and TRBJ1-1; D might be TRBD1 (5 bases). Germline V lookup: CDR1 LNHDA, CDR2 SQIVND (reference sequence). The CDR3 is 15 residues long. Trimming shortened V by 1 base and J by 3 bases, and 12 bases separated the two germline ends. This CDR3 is CASSIGRGFDTEAFF. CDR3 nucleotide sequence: TGTGCCAGTAGTATAGGACGGGGGTTCGACACTGAAGCTTTCTTT.

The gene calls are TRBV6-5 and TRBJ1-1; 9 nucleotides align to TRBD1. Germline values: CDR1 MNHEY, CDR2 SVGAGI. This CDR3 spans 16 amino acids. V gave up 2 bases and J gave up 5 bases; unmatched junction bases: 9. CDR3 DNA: TGTGCCAGCAGTTACGGGACAGGGAGGGGTCGGACTGAAGCTTTCTTT. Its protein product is CASSYGTGRGRTEAFF.

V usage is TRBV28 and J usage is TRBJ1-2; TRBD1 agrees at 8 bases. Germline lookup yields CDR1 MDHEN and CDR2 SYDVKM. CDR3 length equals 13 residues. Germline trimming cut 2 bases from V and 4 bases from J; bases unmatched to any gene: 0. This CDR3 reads CASSLTGGYGYTF. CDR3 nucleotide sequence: TGTGCCAGCAGTTTAACAGGGGGCTATGGCTACACCTTC.

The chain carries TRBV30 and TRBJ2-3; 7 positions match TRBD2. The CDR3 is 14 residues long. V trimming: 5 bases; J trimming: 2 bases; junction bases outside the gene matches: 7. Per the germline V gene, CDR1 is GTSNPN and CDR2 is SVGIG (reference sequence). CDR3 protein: CAWRGDSSTDTQYF. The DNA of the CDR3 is TGTGCCTGGCGGGGGGACTCTTCCACAGATACGCAGTATTTT.

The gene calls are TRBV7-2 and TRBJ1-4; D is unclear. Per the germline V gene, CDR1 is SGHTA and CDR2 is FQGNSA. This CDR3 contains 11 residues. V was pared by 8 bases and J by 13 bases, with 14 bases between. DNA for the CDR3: TGTGCCAGCCAAGAGGCCCACGGACTGTTTTTT. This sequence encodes CASQEAHGLFF.

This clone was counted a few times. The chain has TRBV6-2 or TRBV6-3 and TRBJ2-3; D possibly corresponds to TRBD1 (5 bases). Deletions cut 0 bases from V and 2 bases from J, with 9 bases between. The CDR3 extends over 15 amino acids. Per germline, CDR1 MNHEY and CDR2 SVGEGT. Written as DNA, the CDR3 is TGTGCCAGCAGTTACTCTGACAGAAACACAGATACGCAGTATTTT. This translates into CASSYSDRNTDTQYF.

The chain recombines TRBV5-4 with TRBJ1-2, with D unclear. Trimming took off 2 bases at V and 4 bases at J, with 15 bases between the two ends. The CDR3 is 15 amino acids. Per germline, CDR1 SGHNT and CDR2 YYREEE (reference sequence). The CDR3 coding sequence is TGTGCCAGCAGCTTAGGTCAGCGGGCGACCTATGGCTACACCTTC. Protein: CASSLGQRATYGYTF.

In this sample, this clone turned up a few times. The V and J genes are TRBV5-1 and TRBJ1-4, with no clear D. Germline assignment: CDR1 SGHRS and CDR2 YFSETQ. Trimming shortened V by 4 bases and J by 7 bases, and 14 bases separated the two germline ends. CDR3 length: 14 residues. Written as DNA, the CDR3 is TGCGCCAGCAGCCACACAGCTGGGAGTGAAAAACTGTTTTTT. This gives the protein CASSHTAGSEKLFF.

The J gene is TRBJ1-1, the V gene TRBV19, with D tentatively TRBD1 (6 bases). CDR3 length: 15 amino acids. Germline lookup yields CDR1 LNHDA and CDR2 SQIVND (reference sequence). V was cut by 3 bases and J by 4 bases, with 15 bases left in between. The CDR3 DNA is TGTGCCAGTAGTATCCGGGGGGCTGGAGGCACTGAAGCTTTCTTT. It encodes CASSIRGAGGTEAFF.

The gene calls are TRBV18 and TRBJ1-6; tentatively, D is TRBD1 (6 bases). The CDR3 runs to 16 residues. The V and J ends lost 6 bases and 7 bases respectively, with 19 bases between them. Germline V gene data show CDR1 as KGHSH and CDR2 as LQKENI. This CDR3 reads CASSSRDISSNSPLHF. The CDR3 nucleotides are TGTGCCAGCTCGAGCCGGGACATAAGTTCCAATTCACCCCTCCACTTT.